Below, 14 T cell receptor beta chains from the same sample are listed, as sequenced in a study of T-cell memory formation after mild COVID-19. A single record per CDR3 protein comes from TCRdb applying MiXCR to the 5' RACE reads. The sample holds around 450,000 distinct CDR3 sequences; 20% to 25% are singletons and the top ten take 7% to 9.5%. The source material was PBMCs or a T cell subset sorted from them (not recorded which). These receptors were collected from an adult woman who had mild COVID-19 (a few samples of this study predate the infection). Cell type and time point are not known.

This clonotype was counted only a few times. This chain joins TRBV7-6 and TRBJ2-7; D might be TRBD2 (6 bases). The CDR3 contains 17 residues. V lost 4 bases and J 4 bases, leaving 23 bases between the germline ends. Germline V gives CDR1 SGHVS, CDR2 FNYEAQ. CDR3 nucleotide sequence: TGTGCCAGCAGCTCTTCGGAGGGTCCTTCCTTCAAGTACGAGCAGTACTTC. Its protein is CASSSSEGPSFKYEQYF.

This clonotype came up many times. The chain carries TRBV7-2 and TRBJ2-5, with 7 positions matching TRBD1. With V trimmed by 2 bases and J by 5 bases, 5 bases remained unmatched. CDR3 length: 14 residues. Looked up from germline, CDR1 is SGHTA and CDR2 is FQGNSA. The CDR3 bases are TGTGCCAGCAGCTTATCGGGCAGGGGGGAGACCCAGTACTTC. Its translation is CASSLSGRGETQYF.

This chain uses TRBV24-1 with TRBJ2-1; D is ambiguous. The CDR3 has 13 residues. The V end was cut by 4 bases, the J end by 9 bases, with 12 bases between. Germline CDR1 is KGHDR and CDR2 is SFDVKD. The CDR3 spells CATSEPKRGEQFF. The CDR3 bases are TGTGCCACCAGTGAACCCAAAAGAGGTGAGCAGTTCTTC.

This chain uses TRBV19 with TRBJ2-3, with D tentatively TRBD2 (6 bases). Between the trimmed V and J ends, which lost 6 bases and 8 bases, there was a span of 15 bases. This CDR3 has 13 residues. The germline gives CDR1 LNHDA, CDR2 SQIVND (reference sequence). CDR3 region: CASRTTGRGTQYF. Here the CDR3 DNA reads TGTGCCAGTAGGACTACCGGGCGGGGTACGCAGTATTTT.

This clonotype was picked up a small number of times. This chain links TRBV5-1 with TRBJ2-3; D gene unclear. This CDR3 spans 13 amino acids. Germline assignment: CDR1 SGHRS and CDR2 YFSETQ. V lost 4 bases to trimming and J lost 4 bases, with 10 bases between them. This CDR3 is CASSTRSADTQYF. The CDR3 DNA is TGCGCCAGCAGCACACGTTCGGCAGATACGCAGTATTTT. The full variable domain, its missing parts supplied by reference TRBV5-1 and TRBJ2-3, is KAGVTQTPRYLIKTRGQQVTLSCSPISGHRSVSWYQQTPGQGLQFLFEYFSETQRNKGNFPGRFSGRQFSNSRSEMNVSTLELGDSALYLCASSTRSADTQYFGPGTRLTVL.

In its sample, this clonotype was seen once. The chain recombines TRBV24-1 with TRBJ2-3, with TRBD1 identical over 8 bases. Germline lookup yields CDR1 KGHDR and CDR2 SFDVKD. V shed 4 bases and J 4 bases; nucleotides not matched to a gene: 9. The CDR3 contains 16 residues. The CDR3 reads CATSDPGQGASDTQYF. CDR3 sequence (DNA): TGTGCCACCAGTGACCCCGGGCAGGGGGCCTCAGATACGCAGTATTTT.

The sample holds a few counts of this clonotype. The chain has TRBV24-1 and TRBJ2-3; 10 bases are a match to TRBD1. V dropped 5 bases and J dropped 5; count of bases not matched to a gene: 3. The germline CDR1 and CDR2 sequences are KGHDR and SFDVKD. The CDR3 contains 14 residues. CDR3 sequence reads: CATSVRTGGDTQYF. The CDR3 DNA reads TGTGCCACCAGTGTAAGGACAGGGGGAGATACGCAGTATTTT.

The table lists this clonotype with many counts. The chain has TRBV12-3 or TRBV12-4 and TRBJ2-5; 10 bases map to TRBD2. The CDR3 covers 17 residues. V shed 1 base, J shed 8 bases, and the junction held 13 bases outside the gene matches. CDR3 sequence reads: CASSLEAGGFGGGTQYF. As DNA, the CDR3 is TGTGCCAGCAGTTTAGAAGCGGGAGGGTTCGGGGGTGGAACCCAGTACTTC.

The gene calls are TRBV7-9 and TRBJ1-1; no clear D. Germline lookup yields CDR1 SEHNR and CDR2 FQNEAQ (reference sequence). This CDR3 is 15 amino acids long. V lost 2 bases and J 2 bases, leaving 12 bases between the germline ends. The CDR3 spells CASSLPRLGNTEAFF. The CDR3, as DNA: TGTGCCAGCAGCTTACCCAGGCTGGGAAACACTGAAGCTTTCTTT.

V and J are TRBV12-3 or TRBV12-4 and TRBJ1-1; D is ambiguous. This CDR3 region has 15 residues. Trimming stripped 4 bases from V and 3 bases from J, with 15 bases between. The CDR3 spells CASSSRPRGYTEAFF. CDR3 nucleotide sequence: TGTGCCAGCAGTTCCCGGCCGCGCGGATACACTGAAGCTTTCTTT.

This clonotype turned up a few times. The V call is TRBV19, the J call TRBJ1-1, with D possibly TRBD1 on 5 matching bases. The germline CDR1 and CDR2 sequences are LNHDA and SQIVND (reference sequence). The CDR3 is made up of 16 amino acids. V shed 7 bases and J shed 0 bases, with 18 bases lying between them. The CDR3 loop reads CASTTRGGKLNTEAFF. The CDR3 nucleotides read TGTGCCAGTACCACCCGGGGGGGGAAATTGAACACTGAAGCTTTCTTT.

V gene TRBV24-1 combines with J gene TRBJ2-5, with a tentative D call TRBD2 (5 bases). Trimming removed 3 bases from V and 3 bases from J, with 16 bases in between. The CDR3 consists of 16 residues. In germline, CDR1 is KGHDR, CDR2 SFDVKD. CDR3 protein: CATSDPSGLGKETQYF. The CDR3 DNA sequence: TGTGCCACCAGTGATCCGTCCGGGCTCGGGAAAGAGACCCAGTACTTC.

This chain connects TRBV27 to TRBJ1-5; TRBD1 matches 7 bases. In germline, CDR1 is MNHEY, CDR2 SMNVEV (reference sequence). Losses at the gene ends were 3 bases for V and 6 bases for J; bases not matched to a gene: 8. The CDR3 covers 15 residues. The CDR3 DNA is TGTGCCAGCAGTTTCGCGTTTTCAGGGGGTCAGCCCCAGCATTTT. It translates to CASSFAFSGGQPQHF.

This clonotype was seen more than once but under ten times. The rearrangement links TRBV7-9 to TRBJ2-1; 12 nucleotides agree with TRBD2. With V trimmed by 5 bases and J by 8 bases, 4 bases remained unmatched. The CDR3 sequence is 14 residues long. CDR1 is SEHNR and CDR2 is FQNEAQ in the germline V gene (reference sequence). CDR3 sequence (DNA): TGTGCCAGCAGCCCTAGCGGGGGGGCGGATGAGCAGTTCTTC. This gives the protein CASSPSGGADEQFF.